This T cell receptor (beta chain) was obtained from a study of cytomegalovirus exposure and HLA in healthy donors. The wider study: There were some 410 genotyped donors. Of these, roughly 80% fell in the genetic ancestry cluster associated with self-reported Caucasian donors.

There are 14 residues in the CDR3. Germline V CDR1 and CDR2: ENHRY, SYGVKD. The donors gave bone marrow, and they were healthy. PCR primers comprised 60 Vbeta and 13 Jbeta primers. Measured with immunoSEQ multiplex PCR; TCRdb has only the in-frame clones, and not every one. There are some 89,000 clones in the sample, with roughly 3% held by the top ten. Notes on this clone: Sequence at one end of the junction differs from germline and may be a read error.

The sequencing sample was made of PBMCs. This chain connects TRBV10-3 to TRBJ1-5, with 7 bases aligning to TRBD1. This sequence was found in a woman aged 25 to 39 in good health and CMV-seronegative. CDR3 in DNA: TGTGCCACCAGTCGCGACAGGGGCAATCAGCCCCAGCATTTT. Its protein product is CATSRDRGNQPQHF.